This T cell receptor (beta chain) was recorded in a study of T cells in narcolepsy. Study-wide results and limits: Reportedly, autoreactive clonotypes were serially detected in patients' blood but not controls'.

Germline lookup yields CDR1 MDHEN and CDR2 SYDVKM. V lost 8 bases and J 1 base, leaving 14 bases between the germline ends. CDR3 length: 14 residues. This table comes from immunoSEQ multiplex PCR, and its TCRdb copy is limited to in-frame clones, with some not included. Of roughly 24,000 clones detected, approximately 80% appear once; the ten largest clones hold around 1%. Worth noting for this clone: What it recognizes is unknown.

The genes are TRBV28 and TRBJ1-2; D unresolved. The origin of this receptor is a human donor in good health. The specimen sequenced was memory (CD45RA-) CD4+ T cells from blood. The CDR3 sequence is CASYLSVVNYGYTF. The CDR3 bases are TGTGCCAGCTATCTCTCTGTTGTTAACTATGGCTACACCTTC.